This TCR beta chain appears in the sequencing data of a study of blood T cells in healthy people across ages. CDR1 is SQVTM, CDR2 ANQGSEA, per germline. The V and J ends lost 3 bases and 4 bases, in that order; junction bases with no gene match: 4. This CDR3 region has 14 residues. This clonotype came up a few times. Its cognate antigen is unknown. Russia was home to the donors, healthy Caucasian individuals aged 6 to 90. A second roughly 6 to 11 cycle PCR used barcoded and J-beta primers. Each CDR3 protein gets one entry after TCRdb re-called the 5' RACE reads with MiXCR. The table lists about 1.8 million distinct CDR3 sequences, about 50% of them singletons. Overall study findings and caveats: A strong correlation was seen between TCR beta diversity and naive T cell percentage. Among long-lived donors, naive CD4+ cells were more numerous and diversity higher than in aged donors.

The chain carries TRBV29-1 and TRBJ2-3; 10 bases align to TRBD1. What was sequenced was blood. This receptor was taken from a woman in her thirties or forties in good health. The CDR3 protein is CSVEDRGGADTQYF. The CDR3 bases are TGCAGCGTTGAGGACAGGGGGGGAGCAGATACGCAGTATTTT.